The clone carrying this T cell receptor (beta chain) has just a few counts. Its target is unknown. This sample was taken from a study of vaccination effects on CD4 cells after COVID-19. The wider study: The patients, a few convalescent individuals, were sampled early and late after vaccination.

A 10-day culture period preceded the isolation of CD4+ T cells. The person was diagnosed with PCR-confirmed SARS-CoV-2 infection between March and December 2020. The participants, recipients of two vaccine doses, got either BNT162b2 or mRNA-1273. Cultures got half-medium changes with IL-2 on days 3 and 7. Sequencing was performed with immunoSEQ multiplex PCR; in TCRdb, only in-frame clones are kept and a portion is missing. Among tens of thousands of clones listed, around 70% were seen once. The CDR3 sequence is 13 residues long. V was trimmed by 5 bases and J by 6 bases, leaving 12 bases between them. From germline, CDR1 is SEHNR and CDR2 FQNEAQ (reference sequence).

The receptor was derived from a human donor who had a prior SARS-CoV-2 infection. Sequencing was performed on CD4+ T cells from PBMCs cultured without peptide, taken after COVID-19 vaccination. J is TRBJ2-3 and V is TRBV7-9; no clear D. The CDR3 protein is CASSAELPDTQYF. The CDR3 nucleotides are TGTGCCAGCAGCGCCGAGCTTCCCGATACGCAGTATTTT. Complete variable domain (other parts from reference TRBV7-9 and TRBJ2-3): DTGVSQNPRHKITKRGQNVTFRCDPISEHNRLYWYRQTLGQGPEFLTYFQNEAQLEKSRLLSDRFSAERPKGSFSTLEIQRTEQGDSAMYLCASSAELPDTQYFGPGTRLTVL.